This TCR beta chain stems from a study of naive and memory T cell subsets. A remark on this clonotype: Its target is not known.

General study points: Possibly reflecting memory cells re-expressing CD45RA, a few larger clonotypes occurred in naive repertoires, especially CD8.

An equimolar mix of two oligonucleotides served as the beta constant-region primer for TRBC1 and TRBC2. Ligated cDNA was amplified by four rounds of PCR with nested alpha and beta constant-region primers and SP2. TCRdb processed the UMI-ligation and nested PCR reads anew with MiXCR; each CDR3 protein has one entry. The sample lists about 140,000 distinct CDR3 sequences; approximately 20% were seen once. Deletions cut 2 bases from V and 4 bases from J, with 20 bases between. Germline CDR1 reads SQVTM; CDR2 reads ANQGSEA. This CDR3 is 16 amino acids long. The chain carries TRBV29-1 and TRBJ2-5, with D unresolved. Input material: naive CD8+ T cells from blood. This clonotype was obtained from a human donor in good health. The CDR3 bases are TGCAGCGTTGAAAGGATCGGCGACCCCGGTTCAGAGACCCAGTACTTC. Translation: CSVERIGDPGSETQYF.